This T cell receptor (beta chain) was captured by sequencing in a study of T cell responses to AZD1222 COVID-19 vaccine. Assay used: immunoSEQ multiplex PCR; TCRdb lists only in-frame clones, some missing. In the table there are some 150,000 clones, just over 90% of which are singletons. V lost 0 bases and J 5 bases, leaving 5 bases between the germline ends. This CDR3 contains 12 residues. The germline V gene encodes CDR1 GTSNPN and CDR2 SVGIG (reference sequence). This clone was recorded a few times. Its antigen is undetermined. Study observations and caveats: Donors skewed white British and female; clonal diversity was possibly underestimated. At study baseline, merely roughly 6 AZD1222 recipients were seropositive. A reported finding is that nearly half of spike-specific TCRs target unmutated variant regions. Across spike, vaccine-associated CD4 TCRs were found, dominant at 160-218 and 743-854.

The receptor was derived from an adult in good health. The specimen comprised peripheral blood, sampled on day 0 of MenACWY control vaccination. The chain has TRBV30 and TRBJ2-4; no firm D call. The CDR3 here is CAWSVLENIQYF. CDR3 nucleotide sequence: TGTGCCTGGAGTGTCCTGGAAAACATTCAGTACTTC.